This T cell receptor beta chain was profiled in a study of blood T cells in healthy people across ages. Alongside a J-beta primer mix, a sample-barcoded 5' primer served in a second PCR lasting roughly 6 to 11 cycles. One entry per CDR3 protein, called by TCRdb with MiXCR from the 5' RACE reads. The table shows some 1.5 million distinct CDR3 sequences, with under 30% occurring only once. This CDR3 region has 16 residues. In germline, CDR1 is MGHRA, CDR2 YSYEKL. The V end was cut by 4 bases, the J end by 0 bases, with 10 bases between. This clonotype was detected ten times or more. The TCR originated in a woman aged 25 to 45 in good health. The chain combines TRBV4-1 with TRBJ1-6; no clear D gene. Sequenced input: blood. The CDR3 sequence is CASSLSESSYNSPLHF. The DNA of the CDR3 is TGCGCCAGCAGCCTCTCGGAAAGCTCCTATAATTCACCCCTCCACTTT.